These T cell receptor beta chains were read from a single sample in a study of blood T cell repertoires in COVID-19. Method: immunoSEQ multiplex PCR; TCRdb's copy keeps in-frame clones and lacks some. The repertoire consists of some 100,000 clones, with about 91% occurring once and the leading ten covering about 7.6%. The sequencing sample was made of peripheral blood. Receptor source: a woman between 65 and 79 years old with acute or convalescent COVID-19. Both conserved end residues are part of each CDR3. Fields, in order: clone size, D gene, J gene, V gene, CDR3 protein, CDR3 DNA. D genes are given only for firm matches. Rows give clone size only sometimes, using once, few, many, or a class for an expanded clone.

.	TRBD2	TRBJ2-7	TRBV27	CASRSSGASYEQYF	TGTGCCAGCAGATCTAGCGGTGCTTCCTACGAGCAGTACTTC
.	.	TRBJ2-1	TRBV3-1/TRBV3-2	CASSPRDRNNEQFF	TGTGCCAGCAGCCCGCGGGACAGAAACAATGAGCAGTTCTTC
.	.	TRBJ1-1	TRBV5-1	CASSSKQGTTEAFF	TGCGCCAGCAGCTCGAAACAGGGCACCACTGAAGCTTTCTTT
.	TRBD1	TRBJ2-5	TRBV11-2	CASSLEPGQGGTQYF	TGTGCCAGCAGCTTAGAACCGGGACAGGGGGGGACCCAGTACTTC
few	.	TRBJ2-5	TRBV3-1/TRBV3-2	CASSQGWRGGKETQYF	TGTGCCAGCAGCCAAGGGTGGAGAGGTGGCAAAGAGACCCAGTACTTC
.	TRBD1	TRBJ2-1	TRBV11-2	CASSYVLVGTGTNEQFF	TGTGCCAGCAGCTACGTCCTAGTAGGGACAGGGACGAATGAGCAGTTCTTC
.	TRBD2	TRBJ2-7	TRBV4-1	CASSQNRLAGGRSSYEQYF	TGCGCCAGCAGCCAAAATCGACTAGCGGGAGGGCGGAGCTCCTACGAGCAGTACTTC
.	.	TRBJ1-5	TRBV20-1	CSASPGSQPQHF	TGCAGTGCTAGTCCGGGGAGTCAGCCCCAGCATTTT
.	.	TRBJ2-3	TRBV30	CAWNLMGTDTQYF	TGTGCCTGGAATCTAATGGGCACAGATACGCAGTATTTT
.	.	TRBJ1-4	TRBV5-4	CASSSDGGKEKLFF	TGTGCCAGCAGCTCCGACGGGGGGAAAGAAAAACTGTTTTTT
.	TRBD1	TRBJ2-7	TRBV19	CASTRGTGAYEQYF	TGTGCCAGTACCCGGGGGACAGGGGCCTACGAGCAGTACTTC
.	TRBD2	TRBJ2-1	TRBV10-2	CASSVTSGGANEQFF	TGCGCCAGCAGCGTGACTAGCGGGGGGGCGAATGAGCAGTTCTTC
.	TRBD2	TRBJ2-5	TRBV2	CASSELAGAVGSQYF	TGTGCCAGCAGTGAACTAGCGGGGGCAGTTGGGTCCCAGTACTTC
once	.	TRBJ2-3	TRBV28	CASSLGRGQLSTDTQYF	TGTGCCAGCAGTTTGGGCCGGGGACAACTCAGCACAGATACGCAGTATTTT
.	.	TRBJ2-1	TRBV2	CASSDLVGSSYNEQFF	TGTGCCAGCAGTGATCTCGTCGGGAGCTCCTACAATGAGCAGTTCTTC
.	TRBD2	TRBJ2-3	TRBV27	CASSLVRGNSGSNTDTQYF	TGTGCCAGCAGTTTGGTACGGGGGAATAGCGGGAGTAACACAGATACGCAGTATTTT
.	TRBD1	TRBJ1-2	TRBV5-1	CASSLDRGQGNYGYTF	TGCGCCAGCAGCTTGGATAGGGGACAGGGAAACTATGGCTACACCTTC